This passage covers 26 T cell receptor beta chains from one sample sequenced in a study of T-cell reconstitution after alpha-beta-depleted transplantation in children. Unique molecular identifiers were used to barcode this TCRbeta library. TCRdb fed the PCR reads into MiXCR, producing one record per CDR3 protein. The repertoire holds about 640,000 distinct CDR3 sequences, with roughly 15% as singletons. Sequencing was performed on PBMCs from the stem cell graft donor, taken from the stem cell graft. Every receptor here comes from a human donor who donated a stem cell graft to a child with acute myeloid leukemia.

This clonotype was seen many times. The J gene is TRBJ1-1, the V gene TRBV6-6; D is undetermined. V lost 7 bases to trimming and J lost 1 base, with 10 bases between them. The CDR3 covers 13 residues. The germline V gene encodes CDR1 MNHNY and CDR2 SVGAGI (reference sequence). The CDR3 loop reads CASIRAQNTEAFF. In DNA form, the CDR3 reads TGTGCCAGCATTCGAGCCCAGAACACTGAAGCTTTCTTT.

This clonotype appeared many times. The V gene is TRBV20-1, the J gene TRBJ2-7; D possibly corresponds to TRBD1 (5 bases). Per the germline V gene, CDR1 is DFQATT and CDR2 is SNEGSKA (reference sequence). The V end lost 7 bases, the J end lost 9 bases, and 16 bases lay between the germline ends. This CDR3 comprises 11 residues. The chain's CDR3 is CSVLRGTWQYF. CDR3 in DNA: TGCAGTGTCCTTAGGGGTACGTGGCAGTACTTC.

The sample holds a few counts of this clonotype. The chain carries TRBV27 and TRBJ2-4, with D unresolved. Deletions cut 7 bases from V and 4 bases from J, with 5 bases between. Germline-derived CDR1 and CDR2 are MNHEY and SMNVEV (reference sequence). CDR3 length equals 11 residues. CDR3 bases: TGTGCCAGCACCGTAAAAAACATTCAGTACTTC. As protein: CASTVKNIQYF.

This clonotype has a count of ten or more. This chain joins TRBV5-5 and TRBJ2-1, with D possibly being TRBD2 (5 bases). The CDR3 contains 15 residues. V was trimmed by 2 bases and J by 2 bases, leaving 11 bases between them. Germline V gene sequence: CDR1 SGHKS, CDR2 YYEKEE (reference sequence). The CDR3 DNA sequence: TGTGCCAGCAGCTTAGAGGGAACCGCCTACAATGAGCAGTTCTTC. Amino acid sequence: CASSLEGTAYNEQFF.

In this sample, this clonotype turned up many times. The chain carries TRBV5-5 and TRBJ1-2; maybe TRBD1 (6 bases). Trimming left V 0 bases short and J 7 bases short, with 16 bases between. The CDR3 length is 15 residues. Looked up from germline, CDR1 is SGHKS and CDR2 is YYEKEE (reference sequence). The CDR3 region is CASSLARQGILGYTF. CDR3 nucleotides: TGTGCCAGCAGCTTGGCACGGCAGGGGATCCTTGGCTACACCTTC.

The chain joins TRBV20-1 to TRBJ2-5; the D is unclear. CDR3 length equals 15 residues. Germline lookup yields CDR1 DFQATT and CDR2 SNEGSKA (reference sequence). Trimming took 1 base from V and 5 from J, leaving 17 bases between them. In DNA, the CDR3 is TGCAGTGCTAGAGGTCTTAAAGGTATTGGGGAGACCCAGTACTTC. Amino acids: CSARGLKGIGETQYF.

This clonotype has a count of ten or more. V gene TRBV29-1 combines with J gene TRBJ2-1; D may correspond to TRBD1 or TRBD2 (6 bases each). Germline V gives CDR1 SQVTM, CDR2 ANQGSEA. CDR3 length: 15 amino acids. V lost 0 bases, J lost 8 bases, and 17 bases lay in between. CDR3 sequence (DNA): TGCAGCGTTGAAGATGAACGGGGGCCGGGAGATGAGCAGTTCTTC. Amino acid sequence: CSVEDERGPGDEQFF.

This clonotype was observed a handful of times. The CDR3 sequence: CASSARSDVSTDTQYF. The CDR3 coding sequence is TGTGCCAGCAGCGCCCGATCGGACGTTAGCACAGATACGCAGTATTTT. The rearrangement joins TRBV7-2 to TRBJ2-3; unclear D gene. V lost 5 bases to trimming and J lost 0 bases, with 15 bases between them. The germline V gene encodes CDR1 SGHTA and CDR2 FQGNSA. The CDR3 is made up of 16 amino acids.

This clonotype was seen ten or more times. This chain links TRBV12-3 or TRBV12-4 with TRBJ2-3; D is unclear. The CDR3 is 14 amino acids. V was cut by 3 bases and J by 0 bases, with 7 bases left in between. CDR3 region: CASSFRSSTDTQYF. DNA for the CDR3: TGTGCCAGCAGTTTCCGTAGCAGCACAGATACGCAGTATTTT.

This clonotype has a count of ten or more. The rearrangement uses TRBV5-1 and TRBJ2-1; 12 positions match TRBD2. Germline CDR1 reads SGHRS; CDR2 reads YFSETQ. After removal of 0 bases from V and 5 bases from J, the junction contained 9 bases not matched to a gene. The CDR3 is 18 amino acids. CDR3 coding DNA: TGCGCCAGCAGCTTGGTAGAATCCCGACTAGCGGGGGACAATGAGCAGTTCTTC. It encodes CASSLVESRLAGDNEQFF.

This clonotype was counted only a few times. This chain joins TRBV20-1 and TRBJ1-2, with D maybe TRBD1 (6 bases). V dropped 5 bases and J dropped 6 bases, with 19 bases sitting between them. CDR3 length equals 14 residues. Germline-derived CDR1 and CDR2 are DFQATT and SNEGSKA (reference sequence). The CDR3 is CSARTAGGADGYTF. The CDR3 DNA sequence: TGCAGTGCTCGAACTGCGGGGGGCGCGGATGGCTACACCTTC.

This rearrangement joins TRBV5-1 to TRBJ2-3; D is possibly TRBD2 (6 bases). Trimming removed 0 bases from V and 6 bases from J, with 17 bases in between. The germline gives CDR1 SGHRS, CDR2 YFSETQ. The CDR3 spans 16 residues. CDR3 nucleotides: TGCGCCAGCAGCTTGGGTGGTAGCGGCCTCTGGGATACGCAGTATTTT. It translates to CASSLGGSGLWDTQYF.

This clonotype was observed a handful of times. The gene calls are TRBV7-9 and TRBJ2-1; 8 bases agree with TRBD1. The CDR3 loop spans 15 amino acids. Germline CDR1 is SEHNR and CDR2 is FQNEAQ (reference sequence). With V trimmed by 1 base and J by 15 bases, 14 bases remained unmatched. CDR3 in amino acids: CASSLVRDRLSGWFF. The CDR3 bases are TGTGCCAGCAGCTTAGTCCGGGACAGGCTATCTGGTTGGTTCTTC.

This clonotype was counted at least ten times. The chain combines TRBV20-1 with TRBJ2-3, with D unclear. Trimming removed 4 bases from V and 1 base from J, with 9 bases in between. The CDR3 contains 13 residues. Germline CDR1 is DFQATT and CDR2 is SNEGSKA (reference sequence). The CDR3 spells CSATKAGTDTQYF. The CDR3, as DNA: TGCAGTGCTACGAAGGCAGGCACAGATACGCAGTATTTT.

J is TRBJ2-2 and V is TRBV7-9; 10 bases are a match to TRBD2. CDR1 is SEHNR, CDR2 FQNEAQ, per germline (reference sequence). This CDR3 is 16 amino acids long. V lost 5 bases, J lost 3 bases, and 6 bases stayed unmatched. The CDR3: CASSHPGLAHTGELFF. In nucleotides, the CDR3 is TGTGCCAGCAGCCACCCGGGACTAGCGCACACCGGGGAGCTGTTTTTT.

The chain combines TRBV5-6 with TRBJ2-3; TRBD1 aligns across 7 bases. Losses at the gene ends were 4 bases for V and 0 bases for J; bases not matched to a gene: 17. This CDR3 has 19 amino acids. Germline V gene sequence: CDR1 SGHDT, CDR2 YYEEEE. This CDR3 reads CASSRPRQGVRTSTDTQYF. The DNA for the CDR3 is TGTGCCAGCAGCAGGCCCCGGCAGGGGGTAAGAACTAGCACAGATACGCAGTATTTT.

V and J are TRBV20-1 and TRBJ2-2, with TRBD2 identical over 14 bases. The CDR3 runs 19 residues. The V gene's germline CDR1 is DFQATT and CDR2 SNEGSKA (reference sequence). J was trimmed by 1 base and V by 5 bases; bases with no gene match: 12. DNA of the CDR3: TGCAGTGCTCCCGACTGGAGGACTAGCGGGGGGCTGAACACCGGGGAGCTGTTTTTT. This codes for CSAPDWRTSGGLNTGELFF.

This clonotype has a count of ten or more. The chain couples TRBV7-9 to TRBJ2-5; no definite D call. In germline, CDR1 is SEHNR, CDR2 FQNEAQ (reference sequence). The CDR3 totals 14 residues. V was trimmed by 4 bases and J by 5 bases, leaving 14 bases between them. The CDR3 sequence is CASSSRLGRETQYF. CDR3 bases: TGTGCCAGCAGCTCCCGCCTCGGTCGGGAGACCCAGTACTTC.

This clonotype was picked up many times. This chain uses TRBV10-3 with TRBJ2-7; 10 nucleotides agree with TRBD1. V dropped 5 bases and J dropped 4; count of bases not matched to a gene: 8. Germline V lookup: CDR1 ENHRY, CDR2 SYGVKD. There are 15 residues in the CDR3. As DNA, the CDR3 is TGTGCCATCAGTAACTCCGGGACAGGGGTATACGAGCAGTACTTC. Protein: CAISNSGTGVYEQYF.

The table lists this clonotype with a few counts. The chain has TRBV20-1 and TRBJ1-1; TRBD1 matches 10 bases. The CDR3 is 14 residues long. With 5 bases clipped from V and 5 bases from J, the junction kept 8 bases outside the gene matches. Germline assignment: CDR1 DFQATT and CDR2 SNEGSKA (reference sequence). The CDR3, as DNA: TGCAGTGCTCGGAGACAGGGGGCAAAAACTGAAGCTTTCTTT. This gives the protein CSARRQGAKTEAFF.

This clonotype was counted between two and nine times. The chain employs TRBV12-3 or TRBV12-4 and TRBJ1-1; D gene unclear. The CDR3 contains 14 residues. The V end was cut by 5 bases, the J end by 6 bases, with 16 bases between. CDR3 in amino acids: CASSARPKSPEAFF. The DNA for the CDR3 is TGTGCCAGCAGTGCCCGTCCCAAGTCCCCTGAAGCTTTCTTT.

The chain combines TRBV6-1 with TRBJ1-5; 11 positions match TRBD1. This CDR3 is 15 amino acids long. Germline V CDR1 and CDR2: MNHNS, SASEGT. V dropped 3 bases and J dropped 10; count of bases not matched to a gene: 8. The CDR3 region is CASSDRGQGGGPQHF. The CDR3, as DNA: TGTGCCAGCAGTGACAGGGGACAGGGGGGAGGACCCCAGCATTTT.

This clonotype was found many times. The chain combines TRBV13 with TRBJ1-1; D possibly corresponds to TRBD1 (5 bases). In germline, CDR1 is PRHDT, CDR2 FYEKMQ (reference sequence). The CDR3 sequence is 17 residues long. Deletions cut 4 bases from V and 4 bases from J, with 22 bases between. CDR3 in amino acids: CASSSLWDSLTLTEAFF. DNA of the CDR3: TGTGCCAGCAGCTCCTTGTGGGACTCTCTTACCCTCACTGAAGCTTTCTTT.

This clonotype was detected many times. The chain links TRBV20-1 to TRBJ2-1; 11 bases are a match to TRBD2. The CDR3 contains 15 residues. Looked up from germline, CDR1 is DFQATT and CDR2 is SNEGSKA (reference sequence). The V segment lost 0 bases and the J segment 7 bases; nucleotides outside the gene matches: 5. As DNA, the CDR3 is TGCAGTGCTAGAGATAACCTAGCGGGGGGTAATGAGCAGTTCTTC. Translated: CSARDNLAGGNEQFF.

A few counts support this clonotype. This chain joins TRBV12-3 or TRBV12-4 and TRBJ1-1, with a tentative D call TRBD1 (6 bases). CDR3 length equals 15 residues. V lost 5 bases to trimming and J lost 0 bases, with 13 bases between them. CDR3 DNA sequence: TGTGCCAGCAGTAAACAGGGCCAGATGAACACTGAAGCTTTCTTT. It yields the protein CASSKQGQMNTEAFF.

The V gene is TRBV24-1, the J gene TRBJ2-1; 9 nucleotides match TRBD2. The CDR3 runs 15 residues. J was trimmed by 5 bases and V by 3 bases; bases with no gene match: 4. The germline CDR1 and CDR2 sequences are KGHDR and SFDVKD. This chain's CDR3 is CATSDSGGPHNEQFF. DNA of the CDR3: TGTGCCACCAGTGATAGCGGGGGGCCGCACAATGAGCAGTTCTTC.